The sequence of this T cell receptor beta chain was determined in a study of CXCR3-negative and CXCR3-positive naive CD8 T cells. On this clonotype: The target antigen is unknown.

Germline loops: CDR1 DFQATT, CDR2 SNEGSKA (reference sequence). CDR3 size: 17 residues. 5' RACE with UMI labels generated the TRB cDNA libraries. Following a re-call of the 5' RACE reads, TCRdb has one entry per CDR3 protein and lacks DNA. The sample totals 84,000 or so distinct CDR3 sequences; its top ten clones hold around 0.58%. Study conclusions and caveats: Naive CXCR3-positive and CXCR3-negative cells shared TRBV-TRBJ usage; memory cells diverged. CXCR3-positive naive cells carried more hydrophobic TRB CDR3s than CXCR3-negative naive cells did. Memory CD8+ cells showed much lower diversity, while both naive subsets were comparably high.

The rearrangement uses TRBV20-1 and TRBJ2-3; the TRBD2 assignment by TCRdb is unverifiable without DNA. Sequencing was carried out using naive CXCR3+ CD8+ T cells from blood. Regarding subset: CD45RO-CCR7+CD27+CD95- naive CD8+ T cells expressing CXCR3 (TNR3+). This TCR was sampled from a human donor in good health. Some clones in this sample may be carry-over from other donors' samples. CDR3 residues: CSAERDLGVPHTDTQYF.